This T cell receptor beta chain was captured by sequencing in a study of long-term antiretroviral therapy in people with HIV. For the study at large: The immediate-ART recommendation dates to 2015, and the earliest samples predate it by about a decade.

Investigators performed immunoSEQ version v3.0 at survey level. Sequenced by immunoSEQ multiplex PCR; TCRdb stores in-frame clones only, minus some. The data show approximately 26,000 clones, 85% seen once. At minimum, one pre-ART and two post-ART PBMC samples were obtained from each donor. Specimens held roughly 0.9-10 million cryopreserved PBMC prior to DNA extraction. Deletions cut 10 bases from V and 9 bases from J, with 24 bases between. CDR1 and CDR2 from the germline V gene are SNHLY and FYNNEI. This CDR3 comprises 14 residues. The chain has TRBV2 and TRBJ1-2; D perhaps matches TRBD1 (5 bases). The specimen comprised unsorted PBMCs, sampled 2.3 years after starting antiretroviral therapy. The receptor was isolated from a man in his forties with HIV. The CDR3 bases are TGTGCCACCAAGGGGACCTCTCTAACCGAGAGCTACACCTTC. Protein product: CATKGTSLTESYTF.